Listed below are T cell receptor beta chains from one sample, sequenced in a study of cytomegalovirus exposure and HLA in healthy donors. The method was immunoSEQ multiplex PCR; TCRdb's version includes in-frame clones alone and lacks a portion of them. The table includes around 160,000 clones, almost 80% detected once. The specimen was PBMCs. The receptors were gathered from a man aged 45-60 years in good health and CMV-seropositive. CDR3s include the opening cysteine and the closing phenylalanine or tryptophan. A D gene is named only where the DNA matches it firmly. Clone size appears in some rows only: once, few, many, or a class for an expanded clone.

D	V	size	J	CDR3	DNA
NA	TRBV10-3	NA	TRBJ1-6	CAIMRQADSPLHF	TGTGCCATCATGCGCCAGGCCGATTCACCCCTCCACTTT
TRBD1	TRBV6-5	NA	TRBJ1-2	CASSWDRVVGGYTF	TGTGCCAGCAGTTGGGACAGGGTGGTCGGGGGCTACACCTTC
TRBD1	TRBV7-2	NA	TRBJ2-1	CASSLVGTGLDNEQFF	TGTGCCAGCAGCTTAGTAGGGACAGGGCTCGACAATGAGCAGTTCTTC
NA	TRBV28	few	TRBJ2-1	CASSSMPSANSSLQYNEQFF	TGTGCCAGCAGTTCTATGCCGTCCGCAAATTCTTCCCTTCAATACAATGAGCAGTTCTTC
TRBD1	TRBV5-4	NA	TRBJ1-1	CASSTGTGIDTEAFF	TGTGCCAGCAGCACAGGGACAGGGATCGACACTGAAGCTTTCTTT
NA	TRBV5-4	NA	TRBJ2-2	CASSFIADVGELFF	TGTGCCAGCAGCTTTATAGCGGATGTCGGGGAGCTGTTTTTT
TRBD1	TRBV18	few	TRBJ1-1	CASSPRTGNTEAFF	TGTGCCAGCTCACCACGGACAGGGAACACTGAAGCTTTCTTT
TRBD1	TRBV5-1	NA	TRBJ2-6	CASSPYGQGASGANVLTF	TGCGCCAGCAGCCCGTATGGCCAGGGGGCGTCTGGGGCCAACGTCCTGACTTTC
TRBD1	TRBV2	NA	TRBJ1-5	CASTGTGNQPQHF	TGTGCCAGCACCGGGACAGGTAATCAGCCCCAGCATTTT
TRBD1	TRBV5-1	NA	TRBJ1-1	CASSWTGDTEAFF	TGCGCCAGCAGCTGGACAGGGGACACTGAAGCTTTCTTT
NA	TRBV12-5	few	TRBJ1-2	CASGLDGPGGGYTF	TGTGCTAGTGGTTTGGACGGGCCTGGAGGTGGCTACACCTTC
TRBD1	TRBV5-4	NA	TRBJ1-1	CASSPPDRGGTEAFF	TGTGCCAGCAGCCCCCCGGACAGGGGGGGCACTGAAGCTTTCTTT
NA	TRBV6-5	NA	TRBJ1-1	CASRERQAGAEAFF	TGTGCCAGCAGAGAAAGACAGGCAGGGGCTGAAGCTTTCTTT
NA	TRBV7-9	NA	TRBJ2-5	CASSFFEGRETQYF	TGTGCCAGCAGCTTCTTCGAGGGTCGGGAGACCCAGTACTTC
NA	TRBV28	NA	TRBJ1-2	CASSLEAGPYGYTF	TGTGCCAGCAGTTTAGAGGCAGGGCCCTATGGCTACACCTTC
NA	TRBV6-4	NA	TRBJ2-3	CASSARVTDTQYF	TGTGCCAGCAGTGCCAGGGTCACAGATACGCAGTATTTT
NA	TRBV7-8	NA	TRBJ1-5	CASSLGGYQPQHF	TGTGCCAGCAGCTTAGGCGGATATCAGCCCCAGCATTTT
NA	TRBV7-9	few	TRBJ1-6	CASSPRQNNSPLHF	TGTGCCAGCAGCCCCCGACAGAACAATTCACCCCTCCACTTT
NA	TRBV28	NA	TRBJ1-2	CASSLGGRGGGYTF	TGTGCCAGCAGTTTGGGGGGGCGCGGAGGAGGCTACACCTTC
NA	TRBV15	NA	TRBJ1-1	CATSRDLANTEAFF	TGTGCCACCAGCAGAGATCTGGCGAACACTGAAGCTTTCTTT
TRBD1	TRBV5-1	NA	TRBJ2-7	CASSTGTGDYEQYF	TGCGCCAGCAGCACCGGGACAGGGGACTACGAGCAGTACTTC
TRBD1	TRBV2	NA	TRBJ1-1	CASREDRRNTEAFF	TGTGCCAGCAGAGAGGACAGGCGTAACACTGAAGCTTTCTTT
TRBD1	TRBV9	NA	TRBJ1-3	CASSVGRRTGPGNTIYF	TGTGCCAGCAGCGTAGGACGGAGGACAGGGCCTGGAAACACCATATATTTT
NA	TRBV7-2	NA	TRBJ2-1	CASSLVGAFLEPNEQFF	TGTGCCAGCAGCTTAGTGGGCGCCTTCCTCGAGCCCAATGAGCAGTTCTTC
NA	TRBV19	NA	TRBJ1-2	CASSIPGFNYGYTF	TGTGCCAGTAGTATCCCAGGATTTAACTATGGCTACACCTTC
TRBD2	TRBV27	NA	TRBJ2-2	CASTSGANTGELFF	TGTGCCAGCACAAGCGGGGCGAACACCGGGGAGCTGTTTTTT
NA	TRBV28	NA	TRBJ1-1	CASSKLDRMNTEAFF	TGTGCCAGCAGCAAATTGGACAGAATGAACACTGAAGCTTTCTTT
NA	TRBV6-5	NA	TRBJ1-5	CASRPGGYSNQPQHF	TGTGCCAGCAGGCCGGGGGGGTATAGCAATCAGCCCCAGCATTTT
TRBD1	TRBV4-3	NA	TRBJ1-4	CASSPQGGSKLFF	TGCGCCAGCAGCCCCCAGGGGGGCTCAAAACTGTTTTTT
NA	TRBV5-1	few	TRBJ1-1	CASSFIQGLGTEAFF	TGCGCCAGCAGCTTTATTCAGGGTTTGGGCACTGAAGCTTTCTTT
TRBD1	TRBV28	NA	TRBJ1-2	CASIPTGKDYGYTF	TGTGCCAGCATCCCGACAGGGAAGGACTATGGCTACACCTTC
NA	TRBV5-8	NA	TRBJ2-5	CASSLRGWETQYF	TGTGCCAGCAGCTTGCGGGGGTGGGAGACCCAGTACTTC
TRBD1	TRBV4-3	few	TRBJ1-2	CASSPGQGNYGYTF	TGCGCCAGCAGCCCTGGACAGGGTAACTATGGCTACACCTTC
NA	TRBV5-1	NA	TRBJ2-7	CASSLAKVYGSDEQYF	TGCGCCAGCAGCTTGGCCAAGGTCTACGGGAGCGACGAGCAGTACTTC
NA	TRBV5-5	NA	TRBJ2-7	CASSLFGQGLYEQYF	TGTGCCAGCAGCTTGTTTGGGCAGGGGCTCTACGAGCAGTACTTC
NA	TRBV18	NA	TRBJ1-5	CASSREANQPQHF	TGTGCCAGCTCTCGGGAGGCCAATCAGCCCCAGCATTTT
TRBD1	TRBV5-1	NA	TRBJ2-2	CASSFRAGGVTGELFF	TGCGCCAGCAGCTTCCGGGCAGGGGGCGTCACCGGGGAGCTGTTTTTT
NA	TRBV27	NA	TRBJ1-1	CASSLDRSPSNTEAFF	TGTGCCAGCAGTTTAGACAGGAGCCCTTCTAACACTGAAGCTTTCTTT
TRBD1	TRBV28	NA	TRBJ1-2	CASSASLGTGSYGYTF	TGTGCCAGCAGTGCCTCTCTCGGGACAGGTTCCTATGGCTACACCTTC
NA	TRBV7-8	NA	TRBJ1-6	CASSRGMGSPLHF	TGTGCCAGCAGCCGCGGGATGGGATCACCCCTCCACTTT
TRBD1	TRBV28	NA	TRBJ2-7	CASTPGTGQSYEQYF	TGTGCCAGCACTCCAGGGACAGGCCAGTCCTACGAGCAGTACTTC
TRBD1	TRBV28	NA	TRBJ1-5	CASKTGNQPQHF	TGTGCCAGTAAGACAGGGAATCAGCCCCAGCATTTT
NA	TRBV5-8	NA	TRBJ2-6	CASSLQLAGANVLTF	TGTGCCAGCAGCTTGCAACTGGCTGGGGCCAACGTCCTGACTTTC
NA	TRBV6-5	NA	TRBJ1-2	CASSDGIRLGYTF	TGTGCCAGCAGCGACGGCATAAGACTTGGCTACACCTTC
TRBD1	TRBV5-1	once	TRBJ2-1	CASSSTGGNEQFF	TGCGCCAGCAGCAGTACAGGGGGCAATGAGCAGTTCTTC